This entry is about one T cell receptor beta chain. CDR1 is MGHRA and CDR2 is YSYEKL in the germline V gene. V was clipped by 1 base and J by 4 bases; unmatched bases: 8. The CDR3 runs 17 residues. This specimen comes from a study of blood T cell repertoires in COVID-19. Sequencing was performed with immunoSEQ multiplex PCR; in TCRdb, only in-frame clones are kept and a portion is missing. The table has approximately 250,000 clones, 75% to 90% seen once. The chain combines TRBV4-1 with TRBJ1-1; 11 bases are shared with TRBD1. Sequenced sample: peripheral blood. The TCR was taken from a man aged 25-45 years with active or convalescent COVID-19. CDR3 region: CASSQVWDRGLSTEAFF. CDR3 in DNA: TGCGCCAGCAGCCAAGTCTGGGACAGGGGGTTGAGCACTGAAGCTTTCTTT.